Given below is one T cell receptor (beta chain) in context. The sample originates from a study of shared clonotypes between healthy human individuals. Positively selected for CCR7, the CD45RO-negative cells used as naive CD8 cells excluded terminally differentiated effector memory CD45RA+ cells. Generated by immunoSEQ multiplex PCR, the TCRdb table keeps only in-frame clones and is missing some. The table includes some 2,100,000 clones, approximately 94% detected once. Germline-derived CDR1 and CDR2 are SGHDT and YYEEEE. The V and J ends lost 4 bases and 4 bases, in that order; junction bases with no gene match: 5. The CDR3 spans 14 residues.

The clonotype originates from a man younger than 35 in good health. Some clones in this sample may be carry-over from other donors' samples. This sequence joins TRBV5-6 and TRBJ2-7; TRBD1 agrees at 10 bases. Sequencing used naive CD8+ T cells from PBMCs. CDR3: CASSHPGQGYEQYF. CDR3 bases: TGTGCCAGCAGCCACCCGGGACAGGGGTACGAGCAGTACTTC.